These T cell receptor beta chains were read from a single sample in a study of early T cells in non-severe SARS-CoV-2 infection. Via MiXCR, TCRdb re-called the 5' RACE reads, giving one row per CDR3 protein. Of 40,000 to 60,000 distinct CDR3 sequences in the sample, 6.5% are singletons; the top ten hold approximately 3%. The sequencing used whole blood, collected at baseline. Source of these receptors: an adult who was a healthcare worker with PCR-confirmed SARS-CoV-2 infection or an uninfected control (not recorded which). The CDR3 runs from the conserved cysteine through the conserved F or W. D genes are given only for firm matches. Clone size is stated in some rows and not others, as once, few, many or a class when expanded.

CDR3nt: TGCGCCAGCAGCCAAACCGGGACAGCGAACACTGAAGCTTTCTTT; CDR3aa: CASSQTGTANTEAFF; d_gene: TRBD1; j_gene: TRBJ1-1; v_gene: TRBV4-1; abundance: many
CDR3nt: TGCGCCAGCAGCCAAGGGGTGGGGCGGAAGGGTTACAATGAGCAGTTCTTC; CDR3aa: CASSQGVGRKGYNEQFF; d_gene: .; j_gene: TRBJ2-1; v_gene: TRBV4-3; abundance: many
CDR3nt: TGTGCCAGCAGTGATTTAGGACAGAGCAATCAGCCCCAGCATTTT; CDR3aa: CASSDLGQSNQPQHF; d_gene: .; j_gene: TRBJ1-5; v_gene: TRBV2; abundance: .
CDR3nt: TGCAGCGTCTTCACCCCCGGGGGAAACTACGAGCAGTACTTC; CDR3aa: CSVFTPGGNYEQYF; d_gene: .; j_gene: TRBJ2-7; v_gene: TRBV29-1; abundance: .
CDR3nt: TGTGCCAGCAGCTTAGGGGTGGGAGATACGCAGTATTTT; CDR3aa: CASSLGVGDTQYF; d_gene: .; j_gene: TRBJ2-3; v_gene: TRBV7-9; abundance: .
CDR3nt: TGTGCCAGCAGTGCGGCTCGGGCAGATACGCAGTATTTT; CDR3aa: CASSAARADTQYF; d_gene: .; j_gene: TRBJ2-3; v_gene: TRBV6-5; abundance: .
CDR3nt: TGTGCCAGCAGCTTGCACACGACAGGGGGCAATGAGCAGTTCTTC; CDR3aa: CASSLHTTGGNEQFF; d_gene: TRBD1; j_gene: TRBJ2-1; v_gene: TRBV7-2; abundance: few
CDR3nt: TGTGCCAGCAGCCCGAAGACGGTGCTCTACGAGCAGTACTTC; CDR3aa: CASSPKTVLYEQYF; d_gene: .; j_gene: TRBJ2-7; v_gene: TRBV11-1; abundance: many
CDR3nt: TGTGCCAGCAGCTCCACAGGGGCAATCACTGAAGCTTTCTTT; CDR3aa: CASSSTGAITEAFF; d_gene: TRBD1; j_gene: TRBJ1-1; v_gene: TRBV7-2; abundance: .
CDR3nt: TGCAGCGCGGGACTAGCGGGGGCCGGGGAGCTGTTTTTT; CDR3aa: CSAGLAGAGELFF; d_gene: TRBD2; j_gene: TRBJ2-2; v_gene: TRBV29-1; abundance: .
CDR3nt: TGTGCCAGCAGCTTGGGGCAGGGGGCAACTAATGAAAAACTGTTTTTT; CDR3aa: CASSLGQGATNEKLFF; d_gene: TRBD1; j_gene: TRBJ1-4; v_gene: TRBV5-4; abundance: few
CDR3nt: TGTGCCAGCAGCCCTTGGGACAGGGCTTTTCGGACTAATGAAAAACTGTTTTTT; CDR3aa: CASSPWDRAFRTNEKLFF; d_gene: TRBD1; j_gene: TRBJ1-4; v_gene: TRBV14; abundance: .
CDR3nt: TGCAGTGCCCCAGCGGGATCTGGCGGGGGGGCCGGTGAGCAGTTCTTC; CDR3aa: CSAPAGSGGGAGEQFF; d_gene: TRBD2; j_gene: TRBJ2-1; v_gene: TRBV20-1; abundance: many
CDR3nt: TGTGCCACCAGCAGAGTGGGACGGGCATACAATGAGCAGTTCTTC; CDR3aa: CATSRVGRAYNEQFF; d_gene: .; j_gene: TRBJ2-1; v_gene: TRBV15; abundance: many
CDR3nt: TGTGCCAGCAGCTTAGTAAGAGGGAGGACAGGGGGTACTGAAGCTTTCTTT; CDR3aa: CASSLVRGRTGGTEAFF; d_gene: TRBD1; j_gene: TRBJ1-1; v_gene: TRBV7-2; abundance: few
CDR3nt: TGCGCCAGCAGCTTCGACAGGGGGGTCGCTGAAGCTTTCTTT; CDR3aa: CASSFDRGVAEAFF; d_gene: TRBD1; j_gene: TRBJ1-1; v_gene: TRBV5-1; abundance: .
CDR3nt: TGCAGCGTTTGGACATCCGGGAAAGAGACCCAGTACTTC; CDR3aa: CSVWTSGKETQYF; d_gene: .; j_gene: TRBJ2-5; v_gene: TRBV29-1; abundance: many
CDR3nt: TGTGCCAGCAGCCCTGTAATCGGGACAGCAAATTCTGGGGCCAACGTCCTGACTTTC; CDR3aa: CASSPVIGTANSGANVLTF; d_gene: TRBD1; j_gene: TRBJ2-6; v_gene: TRBV12-3/TRBV12-4; abundance: many
CDR3nt: TGTGCCAGCAGCTTACAGGGCAGCTCCTACAATGAGCAGTTCTTC; CDR3aa: CASSLQGSSYNEQFF; d_gene: .; j_gene: TRBJ2-1; v_gene: TRBV3-1; abundance: .
CDR3nt: TGTGCCAGCTCACCAGATCGGCAGCTTAATTCACCCCTCCACTTT; CDR3aa: CASSPDRQLNSPLHF; d_gene: .; j_gene: TRBJ1-6; v_gene: TRBV18; abundance: .
CDR3nt: TGTGCCAGCAGTTACCGCCAGAGAAACACCGGGGAGCTGTTTTTT; CDR3aa: CASSYRQRNTGELFF; d_gene: .; j_gene: TRBJ2-2; v_gene: TRBV6-2/TRBV6-3; abundance: .
CDR3nt: TGTGCCAGCAGCAAAACGGGACAGGGATTAGATACGCAGTATTTT; CDR3aa: CASSKTGQGLDTQYF; d_gene: TRBD1; j_gene: TRBJ2-3; v_gene: TRBV7-3; abundance: few
CDR3nt: TGTGCCAGCAGCCCTGTGGGACAGGGGGTAGGAGGAAACACCATATATTTT; CDR3aa: CASSPVGQGVGGNTIYF; d_gene: TRBD1; j_gene: TRBJ1-3; v_gene: TRBV5-5; abundance: many
CDR3nt: TGTGCCAGGGGGACAGGGAACCCCTACGAGCAGTACTTC; CDR3aa: CARGTGNPYEQYF; d_gene: TRBD1; j_gene: TRBJ2-7; v_gene: TRBV2; abundance: few
CDR3nt: TGTGCCAGCAGTTCCTCGCGGTCCGGGCATTTT; CDR3aa: CASSSSRSGHF; d_gene: .; j_gene: TRBJ1-5; v_gene: TRBV28; abundance: few
CDR3nt: TGCGCCAGCACCCAAAAGGTCGCCAGCGGGGGGGTCAACACCGGGGAGCTGTTTTTT; CDR3aa: CASTQKVASGGVNTGELFF; d_gene: TRBD2; j_gene: TRBJ2-2; v_gene: TRBV10-1; abundance: many
CDR3nt: TGTGCCAGCAGCTTAGTTGGCTCGGGGGGGCACAATGAGCAGTTCTTC; CDR3aa: CASSLVGSGGHNEQFF; d_gene: TRBD2; j_gene: TRBJ2-1; v_gene: TRBV11-3; abundance: .
CDR3nt: TGTGCCATCAGTGTCGAGACCGAATCCTACGAGCAGTACTTC; CDR3aa: CAISVETESYEQYF; d_gene: .; j_gene: TRBJ2-7; v_gene: TRBV10-3; abundance: many
CDR3nt: TGCAGCGTTGGGACAGCCTCCTACGAGCAGTACTTC; CDR3aa: CSVGTASYEQYF; d_gene: .; j_gene: TRBJ2-7; v_gene: TRBV29-1; abundance: many
CDR3nt: TGCAGCGTTGTCCTTGCGGGGGCCGCAGATACGCAGTATTTT; CDR3aa: CSVVLAGAADTQYF; d_gene: .; j_gene: TRBJ2-3; v_gene: TRBV29-1; abundance: few
CDR3nt: TGTGCCAGCAGCACACCGGACGAGGGCTATGGCTACACCTTC; CDR3aa: CASSTPDEGYGYTF; d_gene: .; j_gene: TRBJ1-2; v_gene: TRBV5-6; abundance: many
CDR3nt: TGTGCCAGCAGCTCCTATTCCTTCCAGGACCTCCCCATTGGGGAGCAGTACTTC; CDR3aa: CASSSYSFQDLPIGEQYF; d_gene: .; j_gene: TRBJ2-7; v_gene: TRBV7-4; abundance: many
CDR3nt: TGTGCCAGCCAAGGTCTGGGACTAGCGGCTGGGCAACACATGAATGAGCAGTTCTTC; CDR3aa: CASQGLGLAAGQHMNEQFF; d_gene: TRBD2; j_gene: TRBJ2-1; v_gene: TRBV3-1; abundance: .
CDR3nt: TGTGCCAGCAAATGGGACAGGGGCGTTCCAGAGCAGTTCTTC; CDR3aa: CASKWDRGVPEQFF; d_gene: TRBD1; j_gene: TRBJ2-1; v_gene: TRBV7-8; abundance: many
CDR3nt: TGCAGCGTTGTCCCCATGACAGGGGACTATAACGAGCAGTACTTC; CDR3aa: CSVVPMTGDYNEQYF; d_gene: .; j_gene: TRBJ2-7; v_gene: TRBV29-1; abundance: .
CDR3nt: TGTGCCAGCAGAAAGGACAGGGGCACAGATACGCAGTATTTT; CDR3aa: CASRKDRGTDTQYF; d_gene: TRBD1; j_gene: TRBJ2-3; v_gene: TRBV25-1; abundance: many
CDR3nt: TGCGCCAGCAGTGATAAGACAGGAGGCGATAATGAGCAGTTCTTC; CDR3aa: CASSDKTGGDNEQFF; d_gene: .; j_gene: TRBJ2-1; v_gene: TRBV4-3; abundance: few
CDR3nt: TGTGCCAGCAGCTTGAACGGGGACAGGCTCAGTTATGGCTACACCTTC; CDR3aa: CASSLNGDRLSYGYTF; d_gene: TRBD1; j_gene: TRBJ1-2; v_gene: TRBV7-2; abundance: few
CDR3nt: TGCAGTGCTAGCCTCAACAGGGGAGGGCCGTATAATTCACCCCTCCACTTT; CDR3aa: CSASLNRGGPYNSPLHF; d_gene: TRBD1; j_gene: TRBJ1-6; v_gene: TRBV20-1; abundance: few
CDR3nt: TGTGCCAGCAGTTGGGGCTCCTATAATTCACCCCTCCATTTT; CDR3aa: CASSWGSYNSPLHF; d_gene: .; j_gene: TRBJ1-6; v_gene: TRBV25-1; abundance: many
CDR3nt: TGTGCCAGCAGTGAAAGCCTGACGGGGGTCTTC; CDR3aa: CASSESLTGVF; d_gene: .; j_gene: TRBJ2-1; v_gene: TRBV2; abundance: many
CDR3nt: TGTGCCAGCAGCCCCCGTCGGCAGATGAACACTGAAGCTTTCTTT; CDR3aa: CASSPRRQMNTEAFF; d_gene: .; j_gene: TRBJ1-1; v_gene: TRBV3-1; abundance: many
CDR3nt: TGTGCCAGCAGCCAGGGCGGGGGCCGGTGGATCGGGGAGCTGTTTTTT; CDR3aa: CASSQGGGRWIGELFF; d_gene: .; j_gene: TRBJ2-2; v_gene: TRBV14; abundance: many
CDR3nt: TGCAGTGCTAGTACGGATTACAATGAGCAGTTCTTC; CDR3aa: CSASTDYNEQFF; d_gene: .; j_gene: TRBJ2-1; v_gene: TRBV20-1; abundance: many
CDR3nt: TGTGCCAGCAGCAAGAATACAGTCGGCAACACCATATATTTT; CDR3aa: CASSKNTVGNTIYF; d_gene: .; j_gene: TRBJ1-3; v_gene: TRBV5-6; abundance: many
CDR3nt: TGCAGTGCTAGTCCATTGGGCTTTAGCACAGATACGCAGTATTTT; CDR3aa: CSASPLGFSTDTQYF; d_gene: .; j_gene: TRBJ2-3; v_gene: TRBV20-1; abundance: few
CDR3nt: TGTGCCAGCTCCCCACAGAGCGTCTCTGGAAACACCATATATTTT; CDR3aa: CASSPQSVSGNTIYF; d_gene: .; j_gene: TRBJ1-3; v_gene: TRBV18; abundance: many
CDR3nt: TGTGCCATCAAAACCCTCCCGGCTTATAGCAATCAGCCCCAGCATTTT; CDR3aa: CAIKTLPAYSNQPQHF; d_gene: .; j_gene: TRBJ1-5; v_gene: TRBV10-3; abundance: many
CDR3nt: TGTGCCAGCTCGAGGACAGGGGGGAATTCACCCCTCCACTTT; CDR3aa: CASSRTGGNSPLHF; d_gene: TRBD1; j_gene: TRBJ1-6; v_gene: TRBV2; abundance: .
CDR3nt: TGTGCCAGCAGCCCGACAGGGGGCAGTGCTTTCTTT; CDR3aa: CASSPTGGSAFF; d_gene: TRBD1; j_gene: TRBJ1-1; v_gene: TRBV2; abundance: few
CDR3nt: TGCAGTGCTAGAGATCAATCGCGAGGGGTTAGCAATCAGCCCCAGCATTTT; CDR3aa: CSARDQSRGVSNQPQHF; d_gene: .; j_gene: TRBJ1-5; v_gene: TRBV20-1; abundance: many